The source of this T cell receptor beta chain is a study of blood T cells in healthy people across ages. General study points: Age advanced and TCR beta diversity per million T cells fell, roughly linearly. Across samples, TCR beta diversity tracked strongly with naive T cell percentage.

Next came a second PCR, run for about 7 to 12 cycles, which used a sample-barcoded 5' primer along with a J-beta primer mix. From the 5' RACE reads, TCRdb called clonotypes with MiXCR, one entry per CDR3 protein. The data contain roughly 1.4 million distinct CDR3 sequences, around 55% of them seen just once; the ten biggest clones take up 6.5% to 8.5%. With 6 bases clipped from V and 0 bases from J, the junction kept 8 bases outside the gene matches. The CDR3 sequence is 16 residues long. CDR1 and CDR2 from the germline V gene are MNHNY and SVGAGI (reference sequence). As regards this clonotype: Antigen specificity is unknown.

The V call is TRBV6-6, the J call TRBJ1-5; 7 positions match TRBD1. The receptor's source is a young man in good health. Sequences were obtained from blood. The CDR3 sequence: CASRKGQINSNQPQHF. Here the CDR3 DNA reads TGTGCCAGCAGAAAGGGACAGATTAATAGCAATCAGCCCCAGCATTTT.